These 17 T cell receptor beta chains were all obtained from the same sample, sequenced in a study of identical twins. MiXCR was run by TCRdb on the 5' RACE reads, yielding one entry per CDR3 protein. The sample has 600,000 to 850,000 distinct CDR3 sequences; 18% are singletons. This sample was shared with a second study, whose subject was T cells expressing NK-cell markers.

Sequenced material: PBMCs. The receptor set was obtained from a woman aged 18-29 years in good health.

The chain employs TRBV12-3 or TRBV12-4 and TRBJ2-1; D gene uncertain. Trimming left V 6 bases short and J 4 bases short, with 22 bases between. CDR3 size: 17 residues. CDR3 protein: CASRPNAGWQTYNEQFF. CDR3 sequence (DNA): TGTGCCAGCAGACCCAACGCTGGGTGGCAGACTTACAATGAGCAGTTCTTC.

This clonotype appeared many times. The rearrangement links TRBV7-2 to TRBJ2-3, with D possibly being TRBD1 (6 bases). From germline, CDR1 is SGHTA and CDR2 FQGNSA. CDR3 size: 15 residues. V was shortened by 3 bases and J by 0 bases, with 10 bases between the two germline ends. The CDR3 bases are TGTGCCAGCAGCTTCTCAGGACAGAGCACAGATACGCAGTATTTT. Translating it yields CASSFSGQSTDTQYF.

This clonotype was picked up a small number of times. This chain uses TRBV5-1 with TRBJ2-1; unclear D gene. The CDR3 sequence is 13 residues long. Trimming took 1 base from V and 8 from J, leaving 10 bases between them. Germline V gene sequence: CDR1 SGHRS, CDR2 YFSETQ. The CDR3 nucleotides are TGCGCCAGCAGCTTGTTAACGAGTGATGAGCAGTTCTTC. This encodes CASSLLTSDEQFF.

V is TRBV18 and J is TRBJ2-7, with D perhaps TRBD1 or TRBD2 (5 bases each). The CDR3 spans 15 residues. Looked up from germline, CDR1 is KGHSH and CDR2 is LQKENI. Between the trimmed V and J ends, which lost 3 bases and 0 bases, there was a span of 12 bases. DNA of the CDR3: TGTGCCAGCTCACCGATAGGGGAGAGCTCCTACGAGCAGTACTTC. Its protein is CASSPIGESSYEQYF.

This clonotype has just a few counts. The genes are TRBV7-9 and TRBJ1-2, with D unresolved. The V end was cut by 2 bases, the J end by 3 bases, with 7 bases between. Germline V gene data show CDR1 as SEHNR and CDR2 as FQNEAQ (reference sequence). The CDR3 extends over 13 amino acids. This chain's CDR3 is CASSLREHYGYTF. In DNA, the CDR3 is TGTGCCAGCAGCTTAAGGGAGCACTATGGCTACACCTTC.

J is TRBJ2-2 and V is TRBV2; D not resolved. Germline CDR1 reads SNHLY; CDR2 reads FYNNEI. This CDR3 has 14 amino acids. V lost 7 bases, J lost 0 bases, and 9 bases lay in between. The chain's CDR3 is CASKQVANTGELFF. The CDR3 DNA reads TGTGCCAGCAAGCAGGTCGCGAACACCGGGGAGCTGTTTTTT.

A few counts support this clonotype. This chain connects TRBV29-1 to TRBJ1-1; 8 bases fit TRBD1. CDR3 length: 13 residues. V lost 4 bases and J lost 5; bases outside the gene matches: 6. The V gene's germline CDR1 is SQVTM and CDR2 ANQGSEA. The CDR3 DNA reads TGCAGCGTTGGTTCCGACAGGGGAACTGAAGCTTTCTTT. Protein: CSVGSDRGTEAFF.

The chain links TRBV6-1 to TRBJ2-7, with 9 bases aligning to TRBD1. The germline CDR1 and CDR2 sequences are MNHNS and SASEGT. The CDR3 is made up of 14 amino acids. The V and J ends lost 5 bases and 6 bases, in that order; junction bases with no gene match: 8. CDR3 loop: CASSPDRGALEQYF. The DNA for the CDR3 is TGTGCCAGCAGTCCAGACAGGGGGGCGCTCGAGCAGTACTTC.

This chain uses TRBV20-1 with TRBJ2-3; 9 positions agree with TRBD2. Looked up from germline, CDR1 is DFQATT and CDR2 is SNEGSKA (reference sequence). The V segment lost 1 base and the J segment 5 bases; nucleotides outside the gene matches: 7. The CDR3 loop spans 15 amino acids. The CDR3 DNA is TGCAGTGCTAGAGCCCCTTTTAGCGGGGGAGATACGCAGTATTTT. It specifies CSARAPFSGGDTQYF.

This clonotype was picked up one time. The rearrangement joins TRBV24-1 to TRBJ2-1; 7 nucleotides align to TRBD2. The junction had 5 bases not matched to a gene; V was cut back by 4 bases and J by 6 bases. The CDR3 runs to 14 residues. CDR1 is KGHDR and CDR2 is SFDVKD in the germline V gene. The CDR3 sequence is CATSDQRDPNEQFF. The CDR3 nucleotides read TGTGCCACCAGTGACCAGCGGGATCCCAATGAGCAGTTCTTC.

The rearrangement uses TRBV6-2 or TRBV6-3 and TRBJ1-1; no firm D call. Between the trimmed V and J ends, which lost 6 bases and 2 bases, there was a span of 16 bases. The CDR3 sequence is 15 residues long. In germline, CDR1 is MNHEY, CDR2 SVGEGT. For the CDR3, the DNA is TGTGCCAGCAGAAGGACGCCCGTTCTTAACACTGAAGCTTTCTTT. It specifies CASRRTPVLNTEAFF.

The CDR3 bases are TGCAGTGCCCTGACAGGGACTAGGTCCTACGAGCAGTACTTC. It translates to CSALTGTRSYEQYF. The chain uses TRBV20-1 and TRBJ2-7, with D possibly matching TRBD2 (8 bases). V was trimmed by 6 bases and J by 1 base, leaving 16 bases between them. The CDR3 sequence is 14 residues long. Germline CDR1 reads DFQATT; CDR2 reads SNEGSKA (reference sequence).

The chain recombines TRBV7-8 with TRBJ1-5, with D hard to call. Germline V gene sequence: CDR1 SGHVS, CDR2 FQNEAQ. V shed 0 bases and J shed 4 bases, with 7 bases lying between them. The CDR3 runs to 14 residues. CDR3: CASSLAARNQPQHF. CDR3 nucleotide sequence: TGTGCCAGCAGCTTAGCTGCCAGAAATCAGCCCCAGCATTTT.

The CDR3 is CAIGGRSGELFF. The DNA of the CDR3 is TGTGCCATCGGTGGACGAAGCGGGGAGCTGTTTTTT. The rearrangement uses TRBV10-3 and TRBJ2-2; no reliable D call. Germline CDR1 ENHRY, CDR2 SYGVKD. This CDR3 region has 12 residues. Trimming stripped 8 bases from V and 7 bases from J, with 11 bases between.

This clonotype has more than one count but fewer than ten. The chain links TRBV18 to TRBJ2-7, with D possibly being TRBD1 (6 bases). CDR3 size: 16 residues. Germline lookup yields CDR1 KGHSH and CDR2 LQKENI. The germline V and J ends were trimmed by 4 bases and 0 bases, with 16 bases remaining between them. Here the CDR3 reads CASSLGTGTLSYEQYF. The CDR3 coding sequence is TGTGCCAGCTCACTTGGCACAGGGACCCTCTCCTACGAGCAGTACTTC.

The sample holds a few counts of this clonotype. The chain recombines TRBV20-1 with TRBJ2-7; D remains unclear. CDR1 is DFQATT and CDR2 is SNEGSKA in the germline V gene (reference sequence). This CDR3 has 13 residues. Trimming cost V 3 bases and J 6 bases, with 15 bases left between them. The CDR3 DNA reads TGCAGTGCTAGGGCCTTGGGGTCCCCCGAGCAGTACTTC. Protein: CSARALGSPEQYF.

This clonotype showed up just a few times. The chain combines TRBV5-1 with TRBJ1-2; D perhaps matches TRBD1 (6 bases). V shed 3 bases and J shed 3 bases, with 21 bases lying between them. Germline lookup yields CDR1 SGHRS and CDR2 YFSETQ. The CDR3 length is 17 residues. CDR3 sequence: CASSSRDIREVDYGYTF. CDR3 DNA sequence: TGCGCCAGCAGCTCCCGGGACATAAGGGAAGTTGACTATGGCTACACCTTC.